This TCR beta chain was observed in a study of monozygotic twins with inflammatory bowel disease. The CDR3 is 16 residues long. TCRdb reanalyzed the 5' RACE reads and collapses them to one entry per CDR3 protein, without DNA. The sample has under 200,000 distinct CDR3 sequences. This receptor was identified in a human donor with ulcerative colitis or Crohn's disease, or a healthy co-twin of an affected twin (not recorded which). Sequenced material: blood. The genes are TRBV12-3 or TRBV12-4 and TRBJ2-3; TCRdb gives TRBD1 as the D gene, but with no DNA this cannot be confirmed. CDR3 sequence: CASSSGQTPSTDTQYF.